One T cell receptor beta chain is described in this entry. Its antigen is as yet unknown. The sample originates from a study of CD8 T cells in ankylosing spondylitis. Using its own MiXCR run on the 5' RACE reads, TCRdb lists one record per CDR3 protein. The sample lists approximately 400,000 distinct CDR3 sequences; about a sixth were seen once. Germline V gene data show CDR1 as MGHRA and CDR2 as YSYEKL. V lost 0 bases to trimming and J lost 6 bases; unmatched junction nucleotides: 7. The CDR3 runs to 15 residues. Study outcomes and limitations: A motif in TCR beta, a set of about eight highly homologous variants, appeared characteristic of ankylosing spondylitis blood.

The chain links TRBV4-1 to TRBJ2-7; TRBD1 matches at 8 bases. The sequenced sample was blood, either unsorted or a sorted T cell fraction (not recorded which). The sequence was collected from a male donor with ankylosing spondylitis. The CDR3 nucleotides are TGCGCCAGCAGCCAAGAGGACAGGGAAGGTGGCGAGCAGTACTTC. Translating it yields CASSQEDREGGEQYF.